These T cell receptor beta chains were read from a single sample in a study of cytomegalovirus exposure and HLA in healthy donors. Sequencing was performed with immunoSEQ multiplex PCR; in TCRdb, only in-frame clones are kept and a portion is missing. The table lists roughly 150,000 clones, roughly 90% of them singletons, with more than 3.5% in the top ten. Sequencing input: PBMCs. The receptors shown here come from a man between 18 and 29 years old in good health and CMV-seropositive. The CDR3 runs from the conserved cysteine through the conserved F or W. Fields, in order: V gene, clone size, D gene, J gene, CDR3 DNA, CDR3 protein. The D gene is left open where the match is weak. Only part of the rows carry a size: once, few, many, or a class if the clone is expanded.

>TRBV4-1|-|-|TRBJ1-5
TGCGCCAGCAGCCAAGGGACACCCTGGAATAGCAATCAGCCCCAGCATTTT
CASSQGTPWNSNQPQHF
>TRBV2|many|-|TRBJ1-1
TGTGCCAGCAGTAGAGGGACTGAAGCTTTCTTT
CASSRGTEAFF
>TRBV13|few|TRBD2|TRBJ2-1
TGTGCCAGCAGCGAACCCTGGGGGGTAGCGGGAGGCTATGAGCAGTTCTTC
CASSEPWGVAGGYEQFF
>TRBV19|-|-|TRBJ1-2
TGTGCCAGTAGTATAGGGTGGATCGAGGACAGCTATGGCTACACCTTC
CASSIGWIEDSYGYTF
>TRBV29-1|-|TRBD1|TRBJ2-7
TGCAGTGCCCTCGAGAGGGGGCAGTACGAGCAGTACTTC
CSALERGQYEQYF
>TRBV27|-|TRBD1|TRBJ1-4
TGTGCCAGCAGCCAGGACCCGACAGGGGGGAATGAAAAACTGTTTTTT
CASSQDPTGGNEKLFF
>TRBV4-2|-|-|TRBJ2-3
TGTGCCAGCAGCCAAGAAGGGGGGAGGGCCATCGGCGCAGATACGCAGTATTTT
CASSQEGGRAIGADTQYF
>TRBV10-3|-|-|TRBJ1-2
TGTGCCATCAGTGAGTCCGGGGGGTATGGCTACACCTTC
CAISESGGYGYTF
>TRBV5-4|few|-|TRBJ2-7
TGTGCCAGCAGTACCAGTTTAGCGGAGACCTCCGAGCAGTACTTC
CASSTSLAETSEQYF
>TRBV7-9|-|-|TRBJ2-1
TGTGCCAGCAGCTTAGGGTCTAGTGTTGGCAATGAGCAGTTCTTC
CASSLGSSVGNEQFF
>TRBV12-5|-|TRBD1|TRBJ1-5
TGTGCTAGTGGTTTCTTCTCGGGACAGGGACCCCGCGGGGAGCCCCAGCATTTT
CASGFFSGQGPRGEPQHF
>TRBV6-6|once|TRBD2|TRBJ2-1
TGTGCCAGTGCTACTAGCGGAGCCTACAATGAGCAGTTCTTC
CASATSGAYNEQFF
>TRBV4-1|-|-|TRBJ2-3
TGCGCCAGCAGCCAAGATCGCGGCACAGATACGCAGTATTTT
CASSQDRGTDTQYF
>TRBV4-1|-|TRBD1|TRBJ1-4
TGCGCCAGCAGCTACTTCGACAGGGGGCCTATTGCAAAACTGTTTTTT
CASSYFDRGPIAKLFF
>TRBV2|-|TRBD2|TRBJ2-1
TGTGCCAGCAGTGAGGGACTAGCAAATGAGCAGTTCTTC
CASSEGLANEQFF
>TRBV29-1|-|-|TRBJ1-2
TGCAGCGTTGAAGACAGAACATATGGCTACACCTTC
CSVEDRTYGYTF
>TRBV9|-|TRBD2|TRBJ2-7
TGTGCCAGCAGCGTAGGGGCTAGCGGAATAGTTTACGAGCAGTACTTC
CASSVGASGIVYEQYF
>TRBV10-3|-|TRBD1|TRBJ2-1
TGTGCCATCAGTGAGTCAGACAGGGACTACAATGAGCAGTTCTTC
CAISESDRDYNEQFF
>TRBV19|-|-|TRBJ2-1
TGTGCCAGTAGTAGCGGGATTGAGCAGTTCTTC
CASSSGIEQFF
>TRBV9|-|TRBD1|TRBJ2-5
TGTGCCAGCAGCGTAACTCCGGGACAGGGGGGTCAAGAGACCCAGTACTTC
CASSVTPGQGGQETQYF
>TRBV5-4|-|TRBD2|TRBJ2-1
TGTGCCAGCAGCGCACCGGGACTAGCGGGAGGGTACAATGAGCAGTTCTTC
CASSAPGLAGGYNEQFF
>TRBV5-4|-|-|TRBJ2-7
TGTGCCAGCAGCTTGGAAGCTAATAAATACGAGCAGTACTTC
CASSLEANKYEQYF
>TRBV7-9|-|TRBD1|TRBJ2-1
TGTGCCAGCAGCTTAGTGGTAGGGGGCGAGGGCAATGAGCAGTTCTTC
CASSLVVGGEGNEQFF
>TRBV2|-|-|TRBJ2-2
TGTGCCAGCAGTAGGACACCCGGAAACACCGGGGAGCTGTTTTTT
CASSRTPGNTGELFF
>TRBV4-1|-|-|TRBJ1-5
TGCGCCAGCAGCCAAGGAATTTGGGCCAAAGCTTTAAATCAGCCCCAGCATTTT
CASSQGIWAKALNQPQHF
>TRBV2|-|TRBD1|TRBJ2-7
TGTGCCAGCAGTGGAGTGCGGCAGGGGGTTGAGCAGTACTTC
CASSGVRQGVEQYF
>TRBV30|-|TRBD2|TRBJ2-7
TGTGCCTGGAGTATCGGCGGGAGGGTGGACGAGCAGTACTTC
CAWSIGGRVDEQYF
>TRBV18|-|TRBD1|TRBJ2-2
TGTGCCAGCTCACCACCAGGGGGCCCCTCCACCGGGGAGCTGTTTTTT
CASSPPGGPSTGELFF
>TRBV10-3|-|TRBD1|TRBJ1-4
TGTGCCATCAGTGAACGTCCGGGACAGGGGGATGAAAAACTGTTTTTT
CAISERPGQGDEKLFF
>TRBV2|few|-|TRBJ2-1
TGTGCCAGCAGTGATAGGAATGGGGGGGGCCGCAAGGATGAGCAGTTCTTC
CASSDRNGGGRKDEQFF
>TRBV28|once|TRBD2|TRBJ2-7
TGTGCCAGCAGTCCACTAGCGGGCACCTACGAGCAGTACTTC
CASSPLAGTYEQYF
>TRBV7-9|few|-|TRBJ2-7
TGTGCCAGCAGCCCCGACATCGCCTACGAGCAGTACTTC
CASSPDIAYEQYF
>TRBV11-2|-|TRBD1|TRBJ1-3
TGTGCCAGCAGCTTAGGGTATGGACAGGCGGCAGGAAACACCATATATTTT
CASSLGYGQAAGNTIYF
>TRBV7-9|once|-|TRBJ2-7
TGTGCCAGCAGCCCGCGGGACCGCTACGAGCAGTACTTC
CASSPRDRYEQYF
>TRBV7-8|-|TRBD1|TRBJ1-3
TGTGCCAGCAGCGACCCGCAACAGGGGGCCAGTGGAAACACCATATATTTT
CASSDPQQGASGNTIYF
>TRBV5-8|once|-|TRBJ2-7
TGTGCCAGCAGCTTGAAGGTCCAGGGCATCGACGAGCAGTACTTC
CASSLKVQGIDEQYF
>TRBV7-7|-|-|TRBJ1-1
TGTGCTAGCAGCTCCCAGGTTAACACTGAAGCTTTCTTT
CASSSQVNTEAFF
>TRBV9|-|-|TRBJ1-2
TGTGCCAGCAGCCCCGGGGGGGGGCGCGGGGACTATGGCTACACCTTC
CASSPGGGRGDYGYTF
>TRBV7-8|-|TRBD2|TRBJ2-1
TGTGCCAGCCTAACAGGGCTAGCGGGGGTCTCTGAGCAGTTCTTC
CASLTGLAGVSEQFF
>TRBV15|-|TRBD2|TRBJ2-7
TGTGCCACCAGCAGAGGAGCGGGGCGTTCCTACGAGCAGTACTTC
CATSRGAGRSYEQYF
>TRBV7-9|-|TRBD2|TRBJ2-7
TGTGCCAGCAGCTTAAGGGCGGGACTAGCGGGGCACGGCTCCTACGAGCAGTACTTC
CASSLRAGLAGHGSYEQYF
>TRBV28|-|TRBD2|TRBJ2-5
TGTGCCAGCAGTCGGGGCGGGAGCGAGACCCAGTACTTC
CASSRGGSETQYF
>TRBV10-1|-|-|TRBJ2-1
TGCGCCAGCAGTGCTAGCAGGTACAATGAGCAGTTCTTC
CASSASRYNEQFF
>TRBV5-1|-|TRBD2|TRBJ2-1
TGCGCCAGCAGCCAACTAGCGGGAGTAGGCAATGAGCAGTTCTTC
CASSQLAGVGNEQFF
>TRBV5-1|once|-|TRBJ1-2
TGCGCCAGTCGGGGGGGTACGGGGCAAGGCTACACCTTC
CASRGGTGQGYTF
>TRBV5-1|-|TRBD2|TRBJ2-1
TGCGCCAGCAGCTTGACGGGAGGGGACAATGAGCAGTTCTTC
CASSLTGGDNEQFF
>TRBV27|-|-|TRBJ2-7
TGTGCCAGCAGTTTATTTTGGGGGGGCACCTACGAGCAGTACTTC
CASSLFWGGTYEQYF
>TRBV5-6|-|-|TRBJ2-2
TGTGCCAGCAGCCTTTCGGTCACCGGGGAGCTGTTTTTT
CASSLSVTGELFF
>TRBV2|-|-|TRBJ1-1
TGTGCCAGCAGTGAAAGCGAGGGATTGATGAACACTGAAGCTTTCTTT
CASSESEGLMNTEAFF
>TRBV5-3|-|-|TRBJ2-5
TGTGCCAGAAGCCGAGGAGGTAGCAGTGAAGAGACCCAGTACTTC
CARSRGGSSEETQYF
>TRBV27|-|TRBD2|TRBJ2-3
TGTGCCAGCGGGAATAGCGGGAGTGGCACAGATACGCAGTATTTT
CASGNSGSGTDTQYF